This T cell receptor beta chain was captured in a study of T cells in narcolepsy. Trimming pared 4 bases from V and 0 bases from J, leaving 12 bases between. There are 14 residues in the CDR3. The germline CDR1 and CDR2 sequences are SQVTM and ANQGSEA. Only in-frame clones appear in the TCRdb table, and some are missing; sequencing was by immunoSEQ multiplex PCR. The table lists approximately 25,000 clones, roughly 78% of them singletons. The chain couples TRBV29-1 to TRBJ1-2; D gene unclear. This receptor was identified in a human donor in good health. The sample consisted of memory (CD45RA-) CD4+ T cells from blood. This CDR3 reads CSVVTAPANYGYTF. CDR3 DNA sequence: TGCAGCGTTGTAACAGCCCCAGCTAACTATGGCTACACCTTC.